This T cell receptor (beta chain) was recovered during a study of siplizumab effects on memory and regulatory T cells. The authors cocultured the mixed lymphocyte reaction cells at 37 degrees C for roughly 6 days. Produced via immunoSEQ multiplex PCR; TCRdb's table is partial and in-frame only. This table has 15,000 to 25,000 clones, 44% appearing once. This clone was seen a single time. Its antigen remains unknown. The receptor was derived from a human donor in good health; the cells came from an allogeneic mixed lymphocyte reaction. Some clones in this sample may be carry-over from other donors' samples. Material for sequencing was CFSE-low (dividing) CD4+ T cells sorted from an allogeneic mixed lymphocyte reaction.

CDR3 region: CASSPGGPRGGQPQHF. The DNA for the CDR3 is TGTGCCAGCTCACCGGGCGGGCCTCGGGGAGGGCAGCCCCAGCATTTT. The chain employs TRBV18 and TRBJ1-5; D uncertain. The germline CDR1 and CDR2 sequences are KGHSH and LQKENI. Deletions cut 3 bases from V and 7 bases from J, with 19 bases between. The CDR3 sequence is 16 residues long.